This is a list of T cell receptor beta chains from one sample in a study of yellow fever vaccine responses in identical twins. MiXCR, applied by TCRdb to the RT-PCR reads, yields one record per CDR3 protein. The sample holds some 20,000 distinct CDR3 sequences, 60% to 85% seen once. The source was T cells from blood (PBMCs), unsorted or a sorted subset (not recorded which), collected before or after yellow fever vaccination (not recorded which). These receptors were taken from a woman between 18 and 29 years old who received the yellow fever vaccine. Both conserved end residues are part of each CDR3. The order of the fields is clone size, V gene, CDR3 protein. Not all rows give a size; the values are once, few, many and, for expanded clones, a class.

few,TRBV27,CASRSPVAGKYEQYF
-,TRBV12-3/TRBV12-4,CASSLGSLTEAFF
-,TRBV2,CASSDRAYEQYF
-,TRBV4-2,CASSRGGSFF
-,TRBV29-1,CSVPSPIPTEAFF
-,TRBV7-9,CASSPALGYGYTF
-,TRBV2,CASSTVLAGYNEQFF
-,TRBV7-9,CASTPLTVREQYF
-,TRBV7-9,CASSLVGPRGAFF
-,TRBV12-3/TRBV12-4,CASSLGQGTGELFF
few,TRBV21-1,CASSKEGEAQYF
-,TRBV24-1,CATSAALNTEAFF
-,TRBV6-2/TRBV6-3,CASSSSTEQYF
-,TRBV15,CATSRDRWIGAFF
once,TRBV11-1,CASSYQGDQETQYF
-,TRBV10-1,CASSERREIADTQYF
-,TRBV6-6,CASSYQGFLNEQFF
-,TRBV25-1,CASSPGGEAFF
few,TRBV11-3,CASSSLYNEQFF
-,TRBV11-1,CASSFGGGIDQPQHF
-,TRBV9,CASSKRGLASNEQFF
-,TRBV11-3,CASSTYTGELFF